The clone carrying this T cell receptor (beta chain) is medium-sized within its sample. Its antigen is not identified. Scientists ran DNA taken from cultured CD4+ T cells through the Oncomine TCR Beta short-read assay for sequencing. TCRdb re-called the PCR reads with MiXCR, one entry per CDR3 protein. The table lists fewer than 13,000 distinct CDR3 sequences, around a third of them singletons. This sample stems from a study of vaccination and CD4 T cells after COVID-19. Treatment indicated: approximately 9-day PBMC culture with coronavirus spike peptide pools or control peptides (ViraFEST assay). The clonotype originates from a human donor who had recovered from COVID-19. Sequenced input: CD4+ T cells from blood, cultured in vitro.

The CDR3 DNA reads as TGTGCCATCAGACCCCCAGAGGGTGGCTACACCTTC. It encodes CAIRPPEGGYTF. The chain couples TRBV6-1 to TRBJ1-2; D is undetermined. Germline V gives CDR1 MNHNS, CDR2 SASEGT. With 10 bases removed from V and 7 bases from J, the gap between germline ends came to 16 bases. The CDR3 totals 12 residues.